The 15 T cell receptor beta chains given below trace back to one sample, sequenced in a study of a mutant IDH1 vaccine in newly diagnosed glioma. Produced via immunoSEQ multiplex PCR; TCRdb's table is partial and in-frame only. The sample has 60,000 to 75,000 clones; around nine tenths are singletons. Their recognized antigens are unknown. As to time point: week 35, safety follow-up. Alongside topical imiquimod, each dose of vaccine comprised 300 ug of mutant IDH1 20-mer peptide. The source was PBMCs, collected from a glioma patient whose treatment included an IDH1 peptide vaccine. The receptors were gathered from a man aged 25 to 40 with glioma.

This chain joins TRBV28 and TRBJ2-3, with a weak D call TRBD2 (6 bases). CDR1 and CDR2 from the germline V gene are MDHEN and SYDVKM. V was shortened by 8 bases and J by 2 bases, with 35 bases between the two germline ends. The CDR3 consists of 21 residues. The CDR3 sequence is CASPPGGPHITGTRSTDTQYF. The CDR3, as DNA: TGTGCCAGCCCTCCAGGTGGCCCCCACATAACCGGGACTCGATCCACAGATACGCAGTATTTT.

The J gene is TRBJ2-7, the V gene TRBV12-5; 11 bases fit TRBD1. Germline CDR1 is LGHNT and CDR2 is FRNRAP. Trimming cost V 4 bases and J 6 bases; bases outside gene matches: 2. This CDR3 spans 13 amino acids. CDR3 sequence: CASGWDRGFEQYF. CDR3 nucleotides: TGTGCTAGTGGTTGGGACAGGGGGTTCGAGCAGTACTTC.

As DNA, the CDR3 is TGTGCCAGCAGCTTAGGGCAGAACAATGAGCAGTTCTTC. It translates to CASSLGQNNEQFF. The genes are TRBV7-2 and TRBJ2-1; D gene ambiguous. The CDR3 length is 13 residues. The V and J ends lost 1 base and 5 bases respectively, with 6 bases between them. CDR1 and CDR2 from the germline V gene are SGHTA and FQGNSA.

The rearrangement uses TRBV6-1 and TRBJ2-6; the D is unclear. The CDR3 sequence is 15 residues long. The V gene lost 1 base and the J gene lost 4 bases, with 8 bases spanning the gap. Germline CDR1 and CDR2: MNHNS and SASEGT. The CDR3 spells CASSEDLSGANVLTF. The CDR3 DNA is TGTGCCAGCAGTGAAGACTTGAGCGGGGCCAACGTCCTGACTTTC.

The chain uses TRBV2 and TRBJ2-7; D is unresolved. Deletions cut 2 bases from V and 0 bases from J, with 8 bases between. Germline V gives CDR1 SNHLY, CDR2 FYNNEI. The CDR3 totals 14 residues. The CDR3 nucleotides are TGTGCCAGCAGTGAACGACTCGTCTCCTACGAGCAGTACTTC. This sequence encodes CASSERLVSYEQYF.

V usage is TRBV5-4 and J usage is TRBJ2-3, with 11 bases that match TRBD2. Germline loops: CDR1 SGHNT, CDR2 YYREEE (reference sequence). J gave up 3 bases and V 2 bases, and 8 bases lay outside the gene matches. CDR3 length equals 17 residues. CDR3 in DNA: TGTGCCAGCAGCTTTCCCGGTACTAGCGGGAGAACAGATACGCAGTATTTT. Its translation: CASSFPGTSGRTDTQYF.

The rearrangement joins TRBV6-6 to TRBJ1-2; the D is unclear. Germline V gives CDR1 MNHNY, CDR2 SVGAGI (reference sequence). CDR3 length: 13 residues. Trimming removed 7 bases from V and 2 bases from J, with 11 bases in between. Here the CDR3 DNA reads TGTGCCAGCAAAGAGTTCCTAAACTATGGCTACACCTTC. The encoded protein is CASKEFLNYGYTF.

The rearrangement uses TRBV5-6 and TRBJ2-7, with TRBD2 matching 7 bases. V lost 0 bases and J lost 3; bases outside the gene matches: 6. Germline CDR1 is SGHDT and CDR2 is YYEEEE. The CDR3 consists of 15 residues. The chain's CDR3 is CASSLGAGTYYEQYF. The CDR3 nucleotides are TGTGCCAGCAGCTTGGGAGCGGGAACCTACTACGAGCAGTACTTC.

J is TRBJ2-5 and V is TRBV11-3; D perhaps matches TRBD1 (5 bases). CDR3 length: 15 amino acids. Trimming took 2 bases from V and 5 from J, leaving 15 bases between them. Germline loops: CDR1 SGHNT, CDR2 YENEEA. CDR3 DNA sequence: TGTGCCAGCAGCTTATTAGTATGGGGCTGGGAGACCCAGTACTTC. Its translation: CASSLLVWGWETQYF.

The rearrangement links TRBV28 to TRBJ1-1, with 7 bases matching TRBD1. Germline assignment: CDR1 MDHEN and CDR2 SYDVKM. J lost 14 bases, V lost 7 bases, and 16 bases had no gene match. This CDR3 has 13 amino acids. CDR3 sequence (DNA): TGTGCCAGCACCCTCCGGGACAGCCGTGGGGGATTCTTT. Translated, it gives CASTLRDSRGGFF.

The rearrangement joins TRBV9 to TRBJ2-5; D gene unclear. The J call may be in error: the DNA end matches TRBJ2-7 better. Germline lookup yields CDR1 SGDLS and CDR2 YYNGEE. This CDR3 contains 14 residues. CDR3 coding DNA: TGTGCCAGCAGCTTCAACGGCCTCTCCTACGAGCAGTACTTC. It translates to CASSFNGLSYEQYF.

The rearrangement links TRBV10-3 to TRBJ1-2, with unresolved D. CDR1 is ENHRY, CDR2 SYGVKD, per germline. The CDR3 runs to 12 residues. V was shortened by 0 bases and J by 9 bases, with 8 bases between the two germline ends. The DNA for the CDR3 is TGTGCCATCAGTGAGTCGGAGGCCCGCTACACCTTC. Amino acid sequence: CAISESEARYTF.

This chain joins TRBV4-1 and TRBJ2-7; TRBD1 agrees at 12 bases. CDR3 size: 16 residues. V gave up 0 bases and J gave up 4 bases; unmatched junction bases: 4. Germline V CDR1 and CDR2: MGHRA, YSYEKL. CDR3 nucleotide sequence: TGCGCCAGCAGCCAAGATTGGGGACAGGGGGCTTACGAGCAGTACTTC. Translating it yields CASSQDWGQGAYEQYF.

The chain joins TRBV28 to TRBJ1-3, with unresolved D. The V gene's germline CDR1 is MDHEN and CDR2 SYDVKM. V shed 6 bases and J shed 3 bases, with 15 bases lying between them. CDR3 length equals 15 residues. The CDR3 here is CASSDRTRFGNTIYF. The CDR3, as DNA: TGTGCCAGCAGCGACCGCACGAGGTTTGGAAACACCATATATTTT.

The chain has TRBV5-5 and TRBJ2-5, with D perhaps being TRBD1 or TRBD2 (5 bases each). The germline V gene has CDR1 SGHKS and CDR2 YYEKEE (reference sequence). This CDR3 comprises 17 residues. Trimming stripped 0 bases from V and 2 bases from J, with 17 bases between. In DNA form, the CDR3 reads TGTGCCAGCAGCTTGGCCAGGGACCTCCGACTTCAAGAGACCCAGTACTTC. Residues: CASSLARDLRLQETQYF. Full variable domain (outside the CDR3, taken from reference TRBV5-5 and TRBJ2-5): DAGVTQSPTHLIKTRGQQVTLRCSPISGHKSVSWYQQVLGQGPQFIFQYYEKEERGRGNFPDRFSARQFPNYSSELNVNALLLGDSALYLCASSLARDLRLQETQYFGPGTRLLVL.